Following are 7 T cell receptor beta chains from one sample sequenced in a study of blood T cell repertoires in COVID-19. The method was immunoSEQ multiplex PCR; TCRdb's version includes in-frame clones alone and lacks a portion of them. The table lists around 140,000 clones, 80% to 85% of them singletons. Material: peripheral blood. Receptors were obtained from a man aged 55-75 years with acute or convalescent COVID-19.

The CDR3 here is CASSASLTGSSYNEQFF. The CDR3 DNA follows: TGTGCCAGCAGCGCCTCCCTGACAGGAAGCTCCTACAATGAGCAGTTCTTC. The chain joins TRBV7-8 to TRBJ2-1, with D possibly matching TRBD1 (6 bases). V lost 5 bases to trimming and J lost 0 bases, with 17 bases between them. CDR3 length equals 17 residues. From germline, CDR1 is SGHVS and CDR2 FQNEAQ. The full variable domain, completed using reference TRBV7-8 and TRBJ2-1, is GAGVSQSPRYKVAKRGQDVALRCDPISGHVSLFWYQQALGQGPEFLTYFQNEAQLDKSGLPSDRFFAERPEGSVSTLKIQRTQQEDSAVYLCASSASLTGSSYNEQFFGPGTRLTVL.

The chain employs TRBV19 and TRBJ2-2; D is uncertain. Germline CDR1 is LNHDA and CDR2 is SQIVND (reference sequence). Deletions cut 2 bases from V and 4 bases from J, with 11 bases between. This CDR3 region has 15 residues. The CDR3 sequence is CASSINPGSTGELFF. The CDR3 nucleotides are TGTGCCAGTAGTATAAACCCCGGGTCCACCGGGGAGCTGTTTTTT.

The chain links TRBV19 to TRBJ1-2; a weak D match, TRBD1 (6 bases). Germline V gene sequence: CDR1 LNHDA, CDR2 SQIVND (reference sequence). The germline V and J ends were trimmed by 2 bases and 2 bases, with 18 bases remaining between them. The CDR3 extends over 17 amino acids. The CDR3 DNA is TGTGCCAGTAGTATACCCACGCGACAGGTTACAAACTATGGCTACACCTTC. Its protein product is CASSIPTRQVTNYGYTF.

This chain links TRBV5-1 with TRBJ1-1, with D uncertain. Trimming pared 0 bases from V and 3 bases from J, leaving 9 bases between. The CDR3 length is 14 residues. Germline V gene lookup returns CDR1 SGHRS and CDR2 YFSETQ. In DNA, the CDR3 is TGCGCCAGCAGCTTGGACGGGGTCGACACTGAAGCTTTCTTT. It specifies CASSLDGVDTEAFF.

The chain combines TRBV5-1 with TRBJ2-5, with 10 bases that match TRBD2. The V gene's germline CDR1 is SGHRS and CDR2 YFSETQ. The ends lost 4 bases at V and 5 bases at J; junction bases unmatched: 8. The CDR3 spans 15 residues. The CDR3 sequence is CASSNLAGDRETQYF. CDR3 DNA sequence: TGCGCCAGCAGCAATCTAGCGGGAGATCGGGAGACCCAGTACTTC.

In its sample, this clone was seen many times. The genes are TRBV6-5 and TRBJ2-1, with D possibly TRBD2 on 5 matching bases. This CDR3 spans 14 amino acids. Germline lookup yields CDR1 MNHEY and CDR2 SVGAGI. Trimming removed 4 bases from V and 10 bases from J, with 17 bases in between. The CDR3 DNA reads as TGTGCCAGCAGTTCGTCTCACCTGCCGGGGGAGCAGTTCTTC. Amino acid sequence: CASSSSHLPGEQFF.

J is TRBJ1-1 and V is TRBV24-1, with D possibly being TRBD1 (5 bases). CDR3 length equals 14 residues. Germline V lookup: CDR1 KGHDR, CDR2 SFDVKD. V shed 3 bases and J shed 0 bases, with 7 bases lying between them. CDR3 amino acids: CATSDGGVNTEAFF. For the CDR3, the DNA is TGTGCCACCAGTGATGGAGGGGTGAACACTGAAGCTTTCTTT.